This T cell receptor (beta chain) was found in a study of T cell responses to AZD1222 COVID-19 vaccine. Profiled with immunoSEQ multiplex PCR; TCRdb holds only in-frame clones, not every one. The repertoire holds around 200,000 clones, with approximately 90% as singletons. The source of this sequence is an adult in good health. Here the sequenced sample was peripheral blood, taken on day 0 of AZD1222 vaccination.

CDR3 loop: CASSYGRDATDTQYF. Here the CDR3 DNA reads TGTGCCAGCAGCTATGGCCGGGACGCCACAGATACGCAGTATTTT. The V call is TRBV3-1 (or the pseudogene TRBV3-2), the J call TRBJ2-3; either TRBD1 or TRBD2 may supply D (5 bases each). The V end was cut by 5 bases, the J end by 2 bases, with 14 bases between. The length of the CDR3 is 15 residues. Germline values: CDR1 LGHDT, CDR2 YNNKEL (reference sequence).